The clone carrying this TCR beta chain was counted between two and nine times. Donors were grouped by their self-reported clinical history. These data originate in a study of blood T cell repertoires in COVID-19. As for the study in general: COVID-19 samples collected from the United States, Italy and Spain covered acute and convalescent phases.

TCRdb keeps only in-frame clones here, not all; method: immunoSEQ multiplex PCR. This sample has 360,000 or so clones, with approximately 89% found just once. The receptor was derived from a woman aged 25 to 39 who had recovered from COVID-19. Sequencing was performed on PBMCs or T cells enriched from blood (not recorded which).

Here the CDR3 DNA reads TGTGCCAGCAGCCCTGGAAGCGGGGGCCCAGATACGCAGTATTTT. Amino acids: CASSPGSGGPDTQYF. The chain combines TRBV3-1 (or the pseudogene TRBV3-2) with TRBJ2-3, with 8 bases identical to TRBD2. Germline CDR1 is LGHDT and CDR2 is YNNKEL (reference sequence). The junction had 7 bases not matched to a gene; V was cut back by 4 bases and J by 4 bases. The CDR3 extends over 15 amino acids.